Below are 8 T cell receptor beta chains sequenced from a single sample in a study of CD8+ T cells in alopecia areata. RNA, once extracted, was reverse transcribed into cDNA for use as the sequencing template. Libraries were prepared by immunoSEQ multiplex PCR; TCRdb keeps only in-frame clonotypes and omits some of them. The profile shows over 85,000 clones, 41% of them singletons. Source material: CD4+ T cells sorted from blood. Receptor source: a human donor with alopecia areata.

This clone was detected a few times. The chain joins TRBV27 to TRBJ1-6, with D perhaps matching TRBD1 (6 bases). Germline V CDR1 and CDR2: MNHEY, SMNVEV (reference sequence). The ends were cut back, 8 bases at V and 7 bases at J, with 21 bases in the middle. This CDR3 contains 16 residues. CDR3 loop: CASGSWGAQYNSPLHF. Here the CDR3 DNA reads TGTGCCAGCGGCTCTTGGGGGGCGCAGTACAATTCACCCCTCCACTTT.

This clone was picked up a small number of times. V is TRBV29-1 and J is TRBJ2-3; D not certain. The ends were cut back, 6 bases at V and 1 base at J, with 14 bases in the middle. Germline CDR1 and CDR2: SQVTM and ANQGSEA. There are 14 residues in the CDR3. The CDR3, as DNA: TGCAGCGTGGAAAAAGCAACAGGCACAGATACGCAGTATTTT. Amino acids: CSVEKATGTDTQYF.

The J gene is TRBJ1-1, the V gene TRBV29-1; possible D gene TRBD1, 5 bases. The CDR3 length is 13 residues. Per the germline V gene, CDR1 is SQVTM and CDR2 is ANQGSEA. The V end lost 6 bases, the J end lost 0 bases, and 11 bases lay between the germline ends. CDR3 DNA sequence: TGCAGCGTCCGGGGGATTCTGAACACTGAAGCTTTCTTT. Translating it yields CSVRGILNTEAFF.

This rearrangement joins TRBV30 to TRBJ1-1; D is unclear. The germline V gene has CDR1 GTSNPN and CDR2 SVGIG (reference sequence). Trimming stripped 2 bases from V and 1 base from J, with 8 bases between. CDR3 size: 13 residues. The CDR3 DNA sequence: TGTGCCTGGAGTCGGGCGGGGAACACTGAAGCTTTCTTT. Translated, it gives CAWSRAGNTEAFF.

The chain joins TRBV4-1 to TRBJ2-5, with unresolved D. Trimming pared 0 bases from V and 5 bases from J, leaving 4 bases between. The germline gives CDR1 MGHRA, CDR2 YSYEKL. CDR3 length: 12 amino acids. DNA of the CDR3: TGCGCCAGCAGCCAAGAGAAGGAGACCCAGTACTTC. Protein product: CASSQEKETQYF.

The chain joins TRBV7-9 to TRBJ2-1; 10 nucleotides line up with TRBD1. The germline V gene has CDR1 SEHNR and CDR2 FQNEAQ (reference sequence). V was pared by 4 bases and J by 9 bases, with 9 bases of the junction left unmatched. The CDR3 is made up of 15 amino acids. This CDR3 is CASSSGQGERREQFF. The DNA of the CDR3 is TGTGCCAGCAGCTCAGGACAGGGGGAGCGCCGTGAGCAGTTCTTC.

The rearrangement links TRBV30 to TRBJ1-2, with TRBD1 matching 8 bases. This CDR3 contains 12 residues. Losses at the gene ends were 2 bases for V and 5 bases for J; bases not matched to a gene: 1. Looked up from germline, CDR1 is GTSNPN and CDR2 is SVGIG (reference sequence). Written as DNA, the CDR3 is TGTGCCTGGAGTCGACAGGGGTATGGCTACACCTTC. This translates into CAWSRQGYGYTF.

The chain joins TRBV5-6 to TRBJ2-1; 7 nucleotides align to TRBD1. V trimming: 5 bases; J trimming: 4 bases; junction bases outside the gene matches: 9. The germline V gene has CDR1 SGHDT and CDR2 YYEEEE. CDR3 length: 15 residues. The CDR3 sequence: CASRSRGIRYNEQFF. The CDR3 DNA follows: TGTGCCAGCAGAAGCAGGGGGATTCGTTACAATGAGCAGTTCTTC.